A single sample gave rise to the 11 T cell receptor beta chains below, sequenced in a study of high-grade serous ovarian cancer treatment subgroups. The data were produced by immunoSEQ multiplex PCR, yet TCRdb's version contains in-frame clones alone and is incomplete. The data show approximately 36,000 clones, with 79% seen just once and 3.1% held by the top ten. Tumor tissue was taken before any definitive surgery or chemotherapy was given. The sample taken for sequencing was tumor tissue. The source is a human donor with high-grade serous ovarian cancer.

The CDR3, as DNA: TGTGCCAGTAGCGCCCAGGGCACGGAGACCCAGTACTTC. Translation gives CASSAQGTETQYF. This sequence joins TRBV19 and TRBJ2-5; a weak D match, TRBD1 (5 bases). Deletions cut 6 bases from V and 5 bases from J, with 13 bases between. Germline CDR1 is LNHDA and CDR2 is SQIVND (reference sequence). The CDR3 is made up of 13 amino acids.

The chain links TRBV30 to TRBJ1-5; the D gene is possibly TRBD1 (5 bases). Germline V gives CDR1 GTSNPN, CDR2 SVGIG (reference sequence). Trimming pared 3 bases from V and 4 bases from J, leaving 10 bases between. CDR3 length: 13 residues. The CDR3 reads CAWSAGRNQPQHF. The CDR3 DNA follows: TGTGCCTGGAGCGCGGGACGGAATCAGCCCCAGCATTTT.

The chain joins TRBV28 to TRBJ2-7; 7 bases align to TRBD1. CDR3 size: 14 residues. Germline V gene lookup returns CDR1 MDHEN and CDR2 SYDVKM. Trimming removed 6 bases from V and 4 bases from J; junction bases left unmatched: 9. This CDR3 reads CASSSPQGWYEQYF. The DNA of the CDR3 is TGTGCCAGCAGCTCCCCACAGGGGTGGTACGAGCAGTACTTC.

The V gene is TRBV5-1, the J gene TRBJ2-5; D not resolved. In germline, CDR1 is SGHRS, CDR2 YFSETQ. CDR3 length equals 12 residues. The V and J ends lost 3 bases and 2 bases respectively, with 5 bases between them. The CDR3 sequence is CASSWAQETQYF. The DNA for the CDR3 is TGCGCCAGCAGCTGGGCACAAGAGACCCAGTACTTC. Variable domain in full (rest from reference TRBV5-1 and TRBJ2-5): KAGVTQTPRYLIKTRGQQVTLSCSPISGHRSVSWYQQTPGQGLQFLFEYFSETQRNKGNFPGRFSGRQFSNSRSEMNVSTLELGDSALYLCASSWAQETQYFGPGTRLLVL.

In DNA form, the CDR3 reads TGTGCCAGCAGCCGGCTAGCGGGAGAAGAGACCCAGTACTTC. Residues: CASSRLAGEETQYF. The chain links TRBV7-8 to TRBJ2-5; 10 bases are shared with TRBD2. CDR1 is SGHVS, CDR2 FQNEAQ, per germline. The length of the CDR3 is 14 residues. V lost 5 bases to trimming and J lost 3 bases; unmatched junction nucleotides: 3. Variable domain in full (rest from reference TRBV7-8 and TRBJ2-5): GAGVSQSPRYKVAKRGQDVALRCDPISGHVSLFWYQQALGQGPEFLTYFQNEAQLDKSGLPSDRFFAERPEGSVSTLKIQRTQQEDSAVYLCASSRLAGEETQYFGPGTRLLVL.

The CDR3: CASSPGTSGSSSYEQYF. CDR3 bases: TGTGCCAGCAGTCCCGGGACTAGCGGGAGCTCTAGCTACGAGCAGTACTTC. The genes are TRBV5-5 and TRBJ2-7, with TRBD2 matching 14 bases. This CDR3 has 17 residues. CDR1 and CDR2 (germline): SGHKS, YYEKEE (reference sequence). Trimming cost V 5 bases and J 3 bases; bases outside gene matches: 10. The full variable domain, its missing parts supplied by reference TRBV5-5 and TRBJ2-7, is DAGVTQSPTHLIKTRGQQVTLRCSPISGHKSVSWYQQVLGQGPQFIFQYYEKEERGRGNFPDRFSARQFPNYSSELNVNALLLGDSALYLCASSPGTSGSSSYEQYFGPGTRLTVT.

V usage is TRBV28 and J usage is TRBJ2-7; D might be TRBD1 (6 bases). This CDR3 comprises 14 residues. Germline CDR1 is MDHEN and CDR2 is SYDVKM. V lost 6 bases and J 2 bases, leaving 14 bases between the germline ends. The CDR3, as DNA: TGTGCCAGCAGACTAGACAGGCCTCCCTACGAGCAGTACTTC. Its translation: CASRLDRPPYEQYF.

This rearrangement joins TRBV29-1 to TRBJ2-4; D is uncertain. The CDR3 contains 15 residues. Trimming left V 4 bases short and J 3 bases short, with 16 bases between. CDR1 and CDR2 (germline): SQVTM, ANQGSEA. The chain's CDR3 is CSVVVTLQGKNIQYF. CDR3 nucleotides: TGCAGCGTTGTTGTCACTCTTCAAGGCAAAAACATTCAGTACTTC.

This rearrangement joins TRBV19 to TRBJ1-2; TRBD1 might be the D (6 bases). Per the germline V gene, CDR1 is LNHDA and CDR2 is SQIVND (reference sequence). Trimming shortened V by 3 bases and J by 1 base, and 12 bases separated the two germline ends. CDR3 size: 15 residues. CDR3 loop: CASSISGGSNYGYTF. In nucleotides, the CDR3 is TGTGCCAGTAGTATTTCGGGGGGCAGTAACTATGGCTACACCTTC.

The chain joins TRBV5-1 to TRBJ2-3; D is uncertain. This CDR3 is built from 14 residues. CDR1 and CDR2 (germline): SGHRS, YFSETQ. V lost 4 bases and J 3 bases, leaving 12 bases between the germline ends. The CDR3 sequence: CASSSARKTDTQYF. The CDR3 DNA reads TGCGCCAGCAGCAGCGCGCGTAAGACAGATACGCAGTATTTT.

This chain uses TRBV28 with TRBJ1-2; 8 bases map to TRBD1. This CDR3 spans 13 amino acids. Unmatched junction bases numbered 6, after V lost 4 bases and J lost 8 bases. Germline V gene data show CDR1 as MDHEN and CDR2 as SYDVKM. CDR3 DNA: TGTGCCAGCAGTTATATACAGGGGGAAGGCTACACCTTC. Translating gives CASSYIQGEGYTF.